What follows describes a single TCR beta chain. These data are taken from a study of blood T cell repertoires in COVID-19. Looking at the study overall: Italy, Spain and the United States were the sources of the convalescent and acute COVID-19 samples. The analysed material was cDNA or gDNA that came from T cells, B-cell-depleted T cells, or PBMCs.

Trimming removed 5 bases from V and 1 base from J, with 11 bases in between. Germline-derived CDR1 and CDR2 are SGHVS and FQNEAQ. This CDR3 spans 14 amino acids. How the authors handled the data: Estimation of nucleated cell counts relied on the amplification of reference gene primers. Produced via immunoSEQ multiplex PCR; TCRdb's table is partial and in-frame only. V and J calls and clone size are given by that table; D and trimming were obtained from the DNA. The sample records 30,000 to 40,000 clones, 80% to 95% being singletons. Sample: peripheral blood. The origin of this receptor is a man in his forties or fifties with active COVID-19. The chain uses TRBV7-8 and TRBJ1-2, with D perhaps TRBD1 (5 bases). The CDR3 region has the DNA TGTGCCAGCAGCCAGGGCCACCTTAACTATGGCTACACCTTC. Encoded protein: CASSQGHLNYGYTF.